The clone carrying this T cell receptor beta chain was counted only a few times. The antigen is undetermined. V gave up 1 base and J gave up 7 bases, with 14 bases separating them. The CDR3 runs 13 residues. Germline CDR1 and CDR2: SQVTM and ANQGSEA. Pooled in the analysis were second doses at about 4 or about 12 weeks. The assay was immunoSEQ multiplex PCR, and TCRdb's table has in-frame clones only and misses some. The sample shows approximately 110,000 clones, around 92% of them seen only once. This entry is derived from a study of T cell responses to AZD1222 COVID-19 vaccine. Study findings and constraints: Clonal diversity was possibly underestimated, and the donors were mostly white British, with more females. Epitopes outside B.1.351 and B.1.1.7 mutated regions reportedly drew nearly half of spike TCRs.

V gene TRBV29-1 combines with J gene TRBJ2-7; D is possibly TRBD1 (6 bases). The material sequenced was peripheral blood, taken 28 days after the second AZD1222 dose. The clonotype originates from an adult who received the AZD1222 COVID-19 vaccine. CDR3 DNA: TGCAGCGTTGAAGGGACAGTTTCTGATGAGCAGTACTTC. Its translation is CSVEGTVSDEQYF.